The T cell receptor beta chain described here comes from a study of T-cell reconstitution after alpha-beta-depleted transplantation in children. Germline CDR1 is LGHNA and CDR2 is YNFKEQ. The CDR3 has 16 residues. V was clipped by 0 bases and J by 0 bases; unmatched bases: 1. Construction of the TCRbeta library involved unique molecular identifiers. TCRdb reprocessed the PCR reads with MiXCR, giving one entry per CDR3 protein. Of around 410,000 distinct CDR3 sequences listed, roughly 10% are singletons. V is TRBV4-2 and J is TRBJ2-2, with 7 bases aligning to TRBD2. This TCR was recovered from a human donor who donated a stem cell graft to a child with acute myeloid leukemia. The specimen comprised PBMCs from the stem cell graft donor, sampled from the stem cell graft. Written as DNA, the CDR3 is TGTGCCAGCAGCCAAGATCGGGGGGCGAACACCGGGGAGCTGTTTTTT. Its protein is CASSQDRGANTGELFF.